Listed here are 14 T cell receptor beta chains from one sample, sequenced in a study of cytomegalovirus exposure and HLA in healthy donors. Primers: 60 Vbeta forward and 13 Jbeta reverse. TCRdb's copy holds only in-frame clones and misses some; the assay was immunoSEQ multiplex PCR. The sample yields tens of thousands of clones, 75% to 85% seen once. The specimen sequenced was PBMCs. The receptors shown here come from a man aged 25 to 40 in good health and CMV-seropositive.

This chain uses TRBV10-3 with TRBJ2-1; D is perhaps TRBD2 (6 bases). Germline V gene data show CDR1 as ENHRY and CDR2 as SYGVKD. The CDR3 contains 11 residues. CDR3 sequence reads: CGSGSGNEQFF. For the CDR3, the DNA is TGTGGTAGCGGATCGGGCAATGAGCAGTTCTTC.

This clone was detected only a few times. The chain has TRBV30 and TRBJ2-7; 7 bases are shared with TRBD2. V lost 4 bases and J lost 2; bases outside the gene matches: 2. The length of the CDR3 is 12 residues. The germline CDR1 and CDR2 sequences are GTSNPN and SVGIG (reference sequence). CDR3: CAWKSGTYEQYF. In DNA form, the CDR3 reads TGTGCCTGGAAAAGCGGGACCTACGAGCAGTACTTC.

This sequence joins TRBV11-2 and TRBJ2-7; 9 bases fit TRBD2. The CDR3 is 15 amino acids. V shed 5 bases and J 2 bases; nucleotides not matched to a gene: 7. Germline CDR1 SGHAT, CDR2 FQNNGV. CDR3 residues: CASSLSVAGAYEQYF. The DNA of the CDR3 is TGTGCCAGCAGCCTTTCGGTAGCGGGAGCCTACGAGCAGTACTTC.

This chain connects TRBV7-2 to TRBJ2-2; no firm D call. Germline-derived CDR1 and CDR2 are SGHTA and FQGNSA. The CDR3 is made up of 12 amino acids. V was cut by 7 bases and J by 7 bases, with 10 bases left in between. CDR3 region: CASTISGGELFF. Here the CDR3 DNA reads TGTGCCAGCACCATCTCCGGCGGGGAGCTGTTTTTT. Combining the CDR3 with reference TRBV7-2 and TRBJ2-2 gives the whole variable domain GAGVSQSPSNKVTEKGKDVELRCDPISGHTALYWYRQSLGQGLEFLIYFQGNSAPDKSGLPSDRFSAERTGGSVSTLTIQRTQQEDSAVYLCASTISGGELFFGEGSRLTVL.

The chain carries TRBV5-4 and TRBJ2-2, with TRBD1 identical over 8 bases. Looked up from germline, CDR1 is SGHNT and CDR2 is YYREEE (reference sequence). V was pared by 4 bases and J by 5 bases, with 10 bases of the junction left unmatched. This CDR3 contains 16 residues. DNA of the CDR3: TGTGCCAGCAGCCGACCCCCAGGGGGCGCGACCGGGGAGCTGTTTTTT. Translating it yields CASSRPPGGATGELFF.

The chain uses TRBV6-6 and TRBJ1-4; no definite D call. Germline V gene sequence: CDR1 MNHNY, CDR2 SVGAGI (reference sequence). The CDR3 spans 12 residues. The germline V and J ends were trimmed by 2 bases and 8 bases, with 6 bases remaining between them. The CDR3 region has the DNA TGTGCCAGCAGTTACGTTCAGGAAAAACTGTTTTTT. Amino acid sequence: CASSYVQEKLFF.

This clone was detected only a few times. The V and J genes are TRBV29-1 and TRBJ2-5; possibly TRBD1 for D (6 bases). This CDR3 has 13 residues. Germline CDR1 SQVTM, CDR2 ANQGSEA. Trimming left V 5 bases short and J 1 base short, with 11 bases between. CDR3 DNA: TGCAGCGTTCTGACAGGCCCCCAAGAGACCCAGTACTTC. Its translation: CSVLTGPQETQYF.

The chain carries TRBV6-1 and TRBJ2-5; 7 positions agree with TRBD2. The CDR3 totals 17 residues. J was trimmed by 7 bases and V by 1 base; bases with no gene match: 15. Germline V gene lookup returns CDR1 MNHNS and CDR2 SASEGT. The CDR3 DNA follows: TGTGCCAGCAGTGAAGAGGTGTCTAGCGGAAGACGTGGGACCCAGTACTTC. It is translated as CASSEEVSSGRRGTQYF.

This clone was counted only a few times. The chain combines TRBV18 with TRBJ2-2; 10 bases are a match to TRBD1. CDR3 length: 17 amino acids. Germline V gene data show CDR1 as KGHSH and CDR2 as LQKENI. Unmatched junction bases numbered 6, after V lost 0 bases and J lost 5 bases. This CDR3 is CASSPPGTGAGTGELFF. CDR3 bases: TGTGCCAGCTCACCACCGGGGACAGGGGCCGGGACCGGGGAGCTGTTTTTT.

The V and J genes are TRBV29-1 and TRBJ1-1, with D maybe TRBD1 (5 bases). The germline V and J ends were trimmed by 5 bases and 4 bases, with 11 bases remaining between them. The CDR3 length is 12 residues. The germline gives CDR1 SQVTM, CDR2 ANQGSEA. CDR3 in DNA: TGCAGCGTTCCGGGGGTGGCCACTGAAGCTTTCTTT. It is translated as CSVPGVATEAFF. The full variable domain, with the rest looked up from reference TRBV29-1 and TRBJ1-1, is SAVISQKPSRDICQRGTSLTIQCQVDSQVTMMFWYRQQPGQSLTLIATANQGSEATYESGFVIDKFPISRPNLTFSTLTVSNMSPEDSSIYLCSVPGVATEAFFGQGTRLTVV.

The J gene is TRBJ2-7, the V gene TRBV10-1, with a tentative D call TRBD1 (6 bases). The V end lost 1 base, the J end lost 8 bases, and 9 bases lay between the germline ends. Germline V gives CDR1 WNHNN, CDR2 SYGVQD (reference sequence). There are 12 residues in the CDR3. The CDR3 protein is CASSELQGKQYF. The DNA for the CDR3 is TGCGCCAGCAGTGAGTTACAGGGAAAGCAGTACTTC.

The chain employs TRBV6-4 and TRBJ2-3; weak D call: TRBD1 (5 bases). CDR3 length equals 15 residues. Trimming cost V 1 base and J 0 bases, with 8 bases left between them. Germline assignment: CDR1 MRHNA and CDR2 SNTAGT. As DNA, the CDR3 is TGTGCCAGCAGTGACTGGGGCCTGAGCACAGATACGCAGTATTTT. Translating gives CASSDWGLSTDTQYF.

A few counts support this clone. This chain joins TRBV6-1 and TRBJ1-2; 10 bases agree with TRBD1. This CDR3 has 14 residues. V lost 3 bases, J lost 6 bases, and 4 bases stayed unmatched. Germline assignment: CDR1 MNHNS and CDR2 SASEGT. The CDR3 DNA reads TGTGCCAGCAGTGAGGGGACAGGGGCGGATGGCTACACCTTC. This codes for CASSEGTGADGYTF.

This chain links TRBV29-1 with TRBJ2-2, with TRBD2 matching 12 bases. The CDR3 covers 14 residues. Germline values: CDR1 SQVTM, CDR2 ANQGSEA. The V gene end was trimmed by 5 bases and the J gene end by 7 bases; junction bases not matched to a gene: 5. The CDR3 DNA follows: TGCAGCGTTCGACTAGCGGGAGACGTCGGGGAGCTGTTTTTT. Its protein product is CSVRLAGDVGELFF.